This T cell receptor (beta chain) emerged from a study of blood T cell repertoires in COVID-19. Study-level background: Some COVID-19 samples were acute and others convalescent; all came from the United States, Italy and Spain. The cDNA or gDNA used as material had been derived from T cells, B-cell-depleted T cells, or PBMCs.

Study processing details: Reference gene primers were amplified, and this amplification served to estimate nucleated cell counts. The assay was immunoSEQ multiplex PCR, and TCRdb's table has in-frame clones only and misses some. V and J calls and clone size follow that table, whereas D and trimming were derived from the DNA. The sample shows 85,000 to 90,000 clones, about 84% of them seen only once. This TCR came from a human donor in a cohort sampled during active COVID-19. The sequencing sample was made of peripheral blood.

The CDR3 bases are TGCAGCGCGCGACTAGCGCCCTACAATGAGCAGTTCTTC. Protein sequence: CSARLAPYNEQFF. This chain links TRBV29-1 with TRBJ2-1; TRBD2 aligns across 8 bases. Germline V gives CDR1 SQVTM, CDR2 ANQGSEA. This CDR3 contains 13 residues. The V and J ends lost 7 bases and 2 bases, in that order; junction bases with no gene match: 4.